This record concerns one T cell receptor (beta chain) sequence. Trimming took 5 bases from V and 11 from J, leaving 27 bases between them. Germline CDR1 and CDR2: MNHEY and SVGAGI. The CDR3 spans 16 residues. Measured with immunoSEQ multiplex PCR; TCRdb has only the in-frame clones, and not every one. The table has 65,000 to 100,000 clones, 75% to 95% seen once. The data originate from a study of OX40 agonist ivuxolimab in advanced cancers. Study context: Partial response was recorded in three patients: one hepatocellular carcinoma and two cutaneous melanoma cases.

Blood got drawn at baseline, again on cycle 4 day 1, and then on cycle 7 day 1. This sequence was found in an adult with an advanced solid tumor such as melanoma, head and neck, liver or kidney cancer. The rearrangement uses TRBV6-5 and TRBJ1-1; possible D gene TRBD1, 5 bases. The material sequenced was CD4+ or CD8+ T cells sorted from blood, taken in a trial of the OX40 agonist ivuxolimab. DNA of the CDR3: TGTGCCAGCAGTAACTTCGGGGGAGGGGCCACTCAAAAGGCTTTCTTT. As protein: CASSNFGGGATQKAFF.